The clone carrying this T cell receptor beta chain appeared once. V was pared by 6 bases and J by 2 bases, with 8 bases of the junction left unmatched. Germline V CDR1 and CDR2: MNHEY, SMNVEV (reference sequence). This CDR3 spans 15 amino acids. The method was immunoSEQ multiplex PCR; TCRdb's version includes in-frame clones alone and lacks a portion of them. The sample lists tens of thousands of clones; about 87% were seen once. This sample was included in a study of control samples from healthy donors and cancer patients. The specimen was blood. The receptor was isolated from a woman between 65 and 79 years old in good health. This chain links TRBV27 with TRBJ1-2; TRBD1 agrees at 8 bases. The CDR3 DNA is TGTGCCAGCAGCCGAGAGGCAGGGGGCAACTATGGCTACACCTTC. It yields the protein CASSREAGGNYGYTF.